Below are 15 T cell receptor beta chains sequenced from a single sample in a study of regulatory T cells in long-lasting Graves disease. Arm-PCR of CDR3 regions with iRepertoire HTBI primers generated TCR beta libraries. From the multiplex PCR reads, TCRdb called clonotypes with MiXCR, one entry per CDR3 protein. The table has fewer than 650,000 distinct CDR3 sequences, 16% seen once. Time point in this sample: newly diagnosed GD, antithyroid drugs for less than 3 months. The TCR library was made from RNA that had been extracted from PBMCs in TRIzol. These data also featured in a second study, about T cells in Graves' hyperthyroidism and ophthalmopathy.

Sequencing was performed on peripheral blood mononuclear cells (PBMCs), taken at new diagnosis, from a patient treated with antithyroid drugs. The receptors derive from a woman aged 25 to 39 with Graves disease.

This chain connects TRBV2 to TRBJ2-7; 8 bases line up with TRBD1. The trim removed 10 bases at V and 3 bases at J, leaving 5 bases unmatched. Looked up from germline, CDR1 is SNHLY and CDR2 is FYNNEI. The CDR3 spans 12 residues. CDR3 in amino acids: CATVQGVYEQYF. The CDR3, as DNA: TGTGCCACCGTACAGGGGGTCTACGAGCAGTACTTC.

This clonotype was picked up a small number of times. The CDR3 DNA reads TGTGCCTGGAGGCTAGCGGGAGGGCCGGGGGAGACCCAGTACTTC. Encoded protein: CAWRLAGGPGETQYF. This chain connects TRBV30 to TRBJ2-5; 12 bases align to TRBD2. This CDR3 comprises 15 residues. Per germline, CDR1 GTSNPN and CDR2 SVGIG (reference sequence). V gave up 3 bases and J gave up 5 bases; unmatched junction bases: 7.

Concerning this clonotype: At one end the junction does not follow the germline gene, possibly because of a read error. The V gene is TRBV7-3, the J gene TRBJ2-3; D might be TRBD2 (6 bases). The CDR3 spans 13 residues. Germline lookup yields CDR1 SGHTA and CDR2 FQGTGA. The CDR3 here is CTSSYRGGDTQYF. CDR3 coding DNA: TGTACCAGCAGCTATCGGGGAGGAGATACGCAGTATTTT.

This clonotype was counted at least ten times. The chain has TRBV28 and TRBJ2-7; 7 nucleotides match TRBD1. CDR1 MDHEN and CDR2 SYDVKM come from the germline V gene. CDR3 length: 13 residues. V dropped 3 bases and J dropped 11; count of bases not matched to a gene: 10. The CDR3 sequence: CASSLGIRQGKYF. Here the CDR3 DNA reads TGTGCCAGCAGTTTGGGGATCAGACAGGGAAAGTACTTC.

At least ten counts were recorded for this clonotype. The chain joins TRBV6-5 to TRBJ2-3; D may match TRBD1 or TRBD2 (5 bases each). Germline CDR1 and CDR2: MNHEY and SVGAGI. Deletions cut 2 bases from V and 5 bases from J, with 17 bases between. The CDR3 runs 16 residues. The CDR3 nucleotides are TGTGCCAGCAGTTACCCCTCCCGGGGACGCGGAGATACGCAGTATTTT. Translation gives CASSYPSRGRGDTQYF.

The table lists this clonotype with many counts. V is TRBV28 and J is TRBJ2-7, with D perhaps given as TRBD1 or TRBD2 (6 bases each). With 1 base removed from V and 4 bases from J, the gap between germline ends came to 17 bases. Per germline, CDR1 MDHEN and CDR2 SYDVKM. The CDR3 contains 16 residues. CDR3 nucleotides: TGTGCCAGCAGTTTATTAAGGGGGGCGTTCAAATACGAGCAGTACTTC. It specifies CASSLLRGAFKYEQYF.

The CDR3 sequence: CASSIIGGLGTENTGELFF. In nucleotides, the CDR3 is TGTGCCAGTAGTATTATCGGGGGACTCGGGACAGAGAACACCGGGGAGCTGTTTTTT. J is TRBJ2-2 and V is TRBV19, with D possibly matching TRBD1 (7 bases). The CDR3 is 19 amino acids. Deletions cut 3 bases from V and 1 base from J, with 21 bases between. The germline V gene has CDR1 LNHDA and CDR2 SQIVND (reference sequence). Variable domain in full (rest from reference TRBV19 and TRBJ2-2): DGGITQSPKYLFRKEGQNVTLSCEQNLNHDAMYWYRQDPGQGLRLIYYSQIVNDFQKGDIAEGYSVSREKKESFPLTVTSAQKNPTAFYLCASSIIGGLGTENTGELFFGEGSRLTVL.

This clonotype was seen ten or more times. J is TRBJ2-1 and V is TRBV30; either TRBD1 or TRBD2 may fit D (7 bases each). Germline-derived CDR1 and CDR2 are GTSNPN and SVGIG (reference sequence). The CDR3 has 12 amino acids. V lost 2 bases and J lost 9, with 11 bases in between. The CDR3 DNA follows: TGTGCCTGGAGTCCCAGGGGGGGTGAGCAGTTCTTC. Protein product: CAWSPRGGEQFF.

The chain carries TRBV9 and TRBJ2-1; 8 bases are a match to TRBD2. V shed 3 bases and J 1 base; nucleotides not matched to a gene: 6. CDR1 is SGDLS and CDR2 is YYNGEE in the germline V gene. This CDR3 has 16 amino acids. The CDR3 DNA is TGTGCCAGCAGCGCCCAACTAGCGGCTTCCTACAATGAGCAGTTCTTC. This sequence encodes CASSAQLAASYNEQFF.

This sequence joins TRBV6-1 and TRBJ2-1, with D maybe TRBD1 (5 bases). CDR1 is MNHNS and CDR2 is SASEGT in the germline V gene. Trimming pared 7 bases from V and 0 bases from J, leaving 16 bases between. This CDR3 comprises 16 residues. The CDR3 nucleotides are TGTGCCAGCACGTCAGGGTCCGCCGGCTCCTACAATGAGCAGTTCTTC. This codes for CASTSGSAGSYNEQFF.

J is TRBJ1-2 and V is TRBV6-2 or TRBV6-3; D remains ambiguous. In germline, CDR1 is MNHEY, CDR2 SVGEGT. The CDR3 consists of 13 residues. Trimming took off 6 bases at V and 3 bases at J, with 11 bases between the two ends. The chain's CDR3 is CASRIAGDYGYTF. The CDR3, as DNA: TGTGCCAGCAGGATAGCCGGAGACTATGGCTACACCTTC.

Ten or more counts support this clonotype. The V gene is TRBV28, the J gene TRBJ2-1; 7 nucleotides agree with TRBD1. Germline V gives CDR1 MDHEN, CDR2 SYDVKM. This CDR3 is 15 amino acids long. The J segment lost 9 bases and the V segment lost 3 bases, leaving 11 bases of the junction unmatched. The CDR3 DNA is TGTGCCAGCAGTTTCGGAGACAGGGTTTCTCGTGAGCAGTTCTTC. It codes for CASSFGDRVSREQFF.

This chain uses TRBV19 with TRBJ1-5; TRBD1 is a possible D gene (5 bases). CDR3 length equals 17 residues. Trimming removed 5 bases from V and 6 bases from J, with 23 bases in between. Looked up from germline, CDR1 is LNHDA and CDR2 is SQIVND (reference sequence). Written as DNA, the CDR3 is TGTGCCAGTAGTGCGTATTTCCCGGGACCAACGGGTCAGCCCCAGCATTTT. It is translated as CASSAYFPGPTGQPQHF.

This clonotype came up many times. The V call is TRBV6-1, the J call TRBJ1-1; D not certain. The ends were cut back, 4 bases at V and 4 bases at J, with 7 bases in the middle. The CDR3 is 12 amino acids. Germline CDR1 MNHNS, CDR2 SASEGT. CDR3 in amino acids: CASSASITEAFF. The CDR3 nucleotides read TGTGCCAGCAGTGCAAGTATCACTGAAGCTTTCTTT.

The table lists this clonotype with a few counts. The rearrangement uses TRBV20-1 and TRBJ2-2; 11 nucleotides line up with TRBD2. J lost 6 bases, V lost 3 bases, and 3 bases had no gene match. This CDR3 comprises 14 residues. The V gene's germline CDR1 is DFQATT and CDR2 SNEGSKA (reference sequence). The CDR3 region is CSARAGLAAGELFF. In DNA form, the CDR3 reads TGCAGTGCTAGGGCGGGACTAGCGGCCGGGGAGCTGTTTTTT.